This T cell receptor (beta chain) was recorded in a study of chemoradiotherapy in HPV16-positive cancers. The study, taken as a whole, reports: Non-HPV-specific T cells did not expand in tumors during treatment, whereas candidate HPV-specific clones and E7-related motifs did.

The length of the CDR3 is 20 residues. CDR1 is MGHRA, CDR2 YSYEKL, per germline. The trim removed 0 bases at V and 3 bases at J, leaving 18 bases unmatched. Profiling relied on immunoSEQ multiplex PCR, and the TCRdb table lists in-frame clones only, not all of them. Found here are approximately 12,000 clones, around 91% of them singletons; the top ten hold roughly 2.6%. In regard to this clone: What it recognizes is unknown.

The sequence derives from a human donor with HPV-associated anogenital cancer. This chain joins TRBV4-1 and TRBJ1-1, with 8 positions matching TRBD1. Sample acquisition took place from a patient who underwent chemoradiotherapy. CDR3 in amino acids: CASSQEIIDRGGLGHTEAFF. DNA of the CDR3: TGCGCCAGCAGCCAAGAGATAATCGACAGGGGAGGCCTGGGACACACTGAAGCTTTCTTT.